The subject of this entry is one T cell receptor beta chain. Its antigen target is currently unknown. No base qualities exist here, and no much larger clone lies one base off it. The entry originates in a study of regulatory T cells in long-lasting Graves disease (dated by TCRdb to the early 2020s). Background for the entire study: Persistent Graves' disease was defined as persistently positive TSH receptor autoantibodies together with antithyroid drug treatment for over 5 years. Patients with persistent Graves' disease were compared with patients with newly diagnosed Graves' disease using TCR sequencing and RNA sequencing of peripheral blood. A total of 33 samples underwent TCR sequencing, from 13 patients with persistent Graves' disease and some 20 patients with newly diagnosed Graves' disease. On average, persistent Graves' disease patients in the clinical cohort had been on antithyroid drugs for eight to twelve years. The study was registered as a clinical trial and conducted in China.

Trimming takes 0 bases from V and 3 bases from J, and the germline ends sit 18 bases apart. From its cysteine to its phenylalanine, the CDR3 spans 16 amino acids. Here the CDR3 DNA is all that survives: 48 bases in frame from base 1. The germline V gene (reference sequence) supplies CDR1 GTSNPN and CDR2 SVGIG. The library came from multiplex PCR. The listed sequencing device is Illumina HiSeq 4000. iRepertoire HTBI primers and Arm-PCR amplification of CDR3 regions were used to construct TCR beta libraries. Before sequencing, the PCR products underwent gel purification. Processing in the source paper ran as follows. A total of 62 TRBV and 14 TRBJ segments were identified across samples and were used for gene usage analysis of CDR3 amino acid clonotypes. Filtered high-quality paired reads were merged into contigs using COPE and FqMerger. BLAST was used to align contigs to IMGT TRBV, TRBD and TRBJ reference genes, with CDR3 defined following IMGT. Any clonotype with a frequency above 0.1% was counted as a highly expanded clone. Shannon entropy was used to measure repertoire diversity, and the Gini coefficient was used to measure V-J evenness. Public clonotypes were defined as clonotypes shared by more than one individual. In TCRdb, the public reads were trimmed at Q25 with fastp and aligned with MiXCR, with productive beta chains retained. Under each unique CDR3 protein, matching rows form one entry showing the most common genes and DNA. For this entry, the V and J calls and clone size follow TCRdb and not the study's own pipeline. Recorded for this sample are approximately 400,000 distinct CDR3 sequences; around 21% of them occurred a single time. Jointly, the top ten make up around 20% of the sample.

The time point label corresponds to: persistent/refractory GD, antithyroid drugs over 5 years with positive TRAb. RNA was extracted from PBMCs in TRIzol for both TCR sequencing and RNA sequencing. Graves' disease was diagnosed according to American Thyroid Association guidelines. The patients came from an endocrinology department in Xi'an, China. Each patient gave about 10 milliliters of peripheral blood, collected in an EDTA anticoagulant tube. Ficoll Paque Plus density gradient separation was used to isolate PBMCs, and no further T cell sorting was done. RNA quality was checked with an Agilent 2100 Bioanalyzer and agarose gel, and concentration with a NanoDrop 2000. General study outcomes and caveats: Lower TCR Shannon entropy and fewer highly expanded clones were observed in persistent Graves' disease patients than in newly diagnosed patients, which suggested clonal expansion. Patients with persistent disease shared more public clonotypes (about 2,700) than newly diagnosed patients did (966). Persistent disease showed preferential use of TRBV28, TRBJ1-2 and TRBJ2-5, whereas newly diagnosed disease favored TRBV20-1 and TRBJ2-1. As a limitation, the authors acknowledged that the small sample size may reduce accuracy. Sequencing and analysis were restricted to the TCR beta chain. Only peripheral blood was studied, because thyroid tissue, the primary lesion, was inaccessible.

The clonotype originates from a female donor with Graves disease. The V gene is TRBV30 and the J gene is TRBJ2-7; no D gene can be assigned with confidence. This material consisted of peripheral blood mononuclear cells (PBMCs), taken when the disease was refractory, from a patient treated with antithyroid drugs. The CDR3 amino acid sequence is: CAWSVRAGRPHYEQYF. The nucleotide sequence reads TGTGCCTGGAGTGTACGGGCCGGAAGGCCGCACTACGAGCAGTACTTC.